The subject of this entry is one TCR beta chain. Its antigen is unidentified. The sample originates from a study of shared clonotypes between healthy human individuals. Looking at the study overall: Donor ages ranged 18 to 49 years: two women, a few men.

Trimming took 1 base from V and 3 from J; bases not matched to a gene: 1. CDR3 length: 15 residues. Germline CDR1 and CDR2: MGHRA and YSYEKL. General observations from the study: Relative to memory subsets, naive subsets generally showed larger estimated richness. Sharing across four donors was highest in naive CD4 (around 5%) and lowest in memory CD8 (0.4%).

CD45RO negativity and positive selection for CCR7 defined naive CD8 cells, a population that excluded terminally differentiated effector memory CD45RA+ cells. Sequencing used immunoSEQ multiplex PCR; TCRdb keeps in-frame clones, though not all of them. The repertoire holds under 1 million clones, with over 90% as singletons. The receptor was derived from a man under 40 in good health. The chain uses TRBV4-1 and TRBJ2-7; 12 nucleotides agree with TRBD2. The sequenced material came from naive CD8+ T cells sorted from blood. CDR3 coding DNA: TGCGCCAGCAGCCAAGGGACTAGCGGGATCTACGAGCAGTACTTC. This encodes CASSQGTSGIYEQYF.